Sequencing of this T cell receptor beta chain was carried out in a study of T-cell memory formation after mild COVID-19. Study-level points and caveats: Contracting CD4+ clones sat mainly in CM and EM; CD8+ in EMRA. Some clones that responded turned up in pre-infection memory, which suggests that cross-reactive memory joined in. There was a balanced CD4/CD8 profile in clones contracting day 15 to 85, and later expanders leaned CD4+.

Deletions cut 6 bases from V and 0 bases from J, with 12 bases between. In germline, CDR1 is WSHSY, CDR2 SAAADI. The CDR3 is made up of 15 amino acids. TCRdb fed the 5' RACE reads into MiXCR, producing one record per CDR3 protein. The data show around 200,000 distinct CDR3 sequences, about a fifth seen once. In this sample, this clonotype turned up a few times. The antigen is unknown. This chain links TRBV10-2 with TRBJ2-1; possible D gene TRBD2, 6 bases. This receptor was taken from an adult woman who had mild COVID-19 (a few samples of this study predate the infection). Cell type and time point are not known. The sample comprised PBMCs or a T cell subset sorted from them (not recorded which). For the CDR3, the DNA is TGCGCCAGCAGAACGGACGGGAGCTCCTACAATGAGCAGTTCTTC. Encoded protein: CASRTDGSSYNEQFF.